The entry below gives a single T cell receptor beta chain sequence along with its context. This clone was seen just once. The antigen this receptor binds is unknown. Base quality data are lacking; no much larger clone is found one base away. The source of the sample is a study of shared clonotypes between healthy human individuals (dated by TCRdb to between 2020 and 2021). Background for the entire study: The cohort comprised two women and a few men aged 18 to 49 years. For each donor, CD4 naive and CD4 memory were each given three plates, CD8 naive was given two plates, and CD8 memory was given one plate. To estimate repertoire size and how much clonotypes are shared between individuals, the study performed deep sequencing of blood TCR repertoires from 4 to 6 healthy adults. To increase sequencing depth and limit assay-specific biases, TCR repertoire library preparation and sequencing were carried out by different laboratories using diverse techniques. Leukapheresis yielded between about 0.85 and 10 billion PBMCs per donor.

Overall study results and their limits: Incomplete sequencing was indicated by rarefaction of sorted-subset datasets, despite the large sequencing depth. Pairwise subsampling led to the expectation that sequencing depth would affect the degree of clonotype sharing among donors. Sampling was limited to blood, and TCR repertoires in tissue likely differ from TCR repertoires in blood. Naive subsets generally had larger estimated clonotype richness than memory subsets. Sharing across a few donors was observed for about 4.8% of naive CD4, 3.5% of naive CD8, 2% to 2.5% of memory CD4, and around 0.4% of memory CD8 clonotypes. Because the study included a small number of donors, the genetic and exposure-history diversity represented was limited. Higher generation probabilities were observed for clonotypes shared by all four sorted-subset donors than for non-shared clonotypes.

Relative to germline, V is 3 bases shorter and J is 1 base shorter, with 11 bases between their ends. Looking up the germline V gene (reference sequence) yields CDR1 LNHDA and CDR2 SQIVND. The CDR3, cysteine through phenylalanine, is 15 amino acids long. Only CDR3 DNA is held: 45 bases, read in frame from base 1. Using the deep immunoSEQ assay, multiplex PCR amplified TCR CDR3 regions from genomic DNA. For each cell subset, the extracted genomic DNA was distributed evenly across all wells of several immunoSEQ 96-well plates, and each plate served as one replicate. For sorted subsets, each replicate PCR was loaded with 150 to 250 ng genomic DNA, equivalent to 25,000 to 30,000 T cell genomes. Purified libraries were measured with a Qubit 3.0 fluorometer, size-checked on a Bioanalyzer 2100, and measured again with the KAPA Library Quantification kit. Every immunoSEQ 96-well plate was sequenced on a dedicated single-read 150-cycle Illumina NextSeq 550 flow cell. Per the source publication's procedure: The immunoSEQ output contained only junctional sequences without quality scores, so filtering could not match that applied to full-length reads. To assign V/J genes and CDR3, sequences were annotated against IMGT germline references using PyIR, a Python wrapper for IgBLAST v1.9. Reads with weak V/J assignments (E-value above 1e-6), missing CDR3, stop codons, out-of-frame junctions, or ambiguous translated residues were removed. V3J clonotypes were defined as sequences sharing the same inferred V gene, J gene, and CDR3 amino acid sequence. To compute the percentage overlap between repertoires, the number of shared unique clonotypes was divided by the size of the smaller repertoire. Repertoire richness was assessed with RTK rarefaction, the Chao1 estimator, and Recon v2.1 estimates of unobserved clonotypes. Generation probabilities for all TCRbeta clonotypes obtained by the gDNA method from a handful of donors were computed using OLGA. TCRdb's version of the immuneACCESS table is confined to in-frame rearrangements and falls short of the full clone set. An unresolved V gene accounts for under half of the shortfall where checked; the remainder is of unknown origin. V and J calls plus clone size are reproduced from that table; the DNA served to infer D and trimming. Recorded for this sample are around 700,000 clones; about two thirds of them occurred a single time. Of the sample, 1.8% is held by the ten largest clones.

The donors were healthy, HIV-negative adults who had no recently reported acute infections or vaccinations. All donors were Caucasian adults living in Nashville, Tennessee, USA. CD4+ T cells were enriched by magnetic negative selection, after which naive cells were positively selected on CD45RA and the negative fraction was taken as the memory subset. After blood collection by leukapheresis, PBMCs were isolated using Ficoll-Histopaque density gradient centrifugation and then cryopreserved in the vapor phase of liquid nitrogen. Analytical flow cytometry was used to check the purity and quantity of every magnetically sorted T cell population. Genomic DNA was isolated from every sorted fraction and measured by UV absorbance on a Nanodrop 2000c.

The rearrangement joined TRBV19 to TRBJ2-3; the D gene identity is not certain. The sequence was collected from a woman aged 30 to 39 in good health. Sequencing was carried out using memory CD4+ T cells sorted from blood. The sample's cell subset or site label, in plain terms: CD45RA-negative fraction. The CDR3 reads CASSIFGAGTDTQYF. In nucleotide form, the sequence is TGTGCCAGTAGTATTTTTGGTGCAGGCACAGATACGCAGTATTTT. Reference TRBV19 and TRBJ2-3 proteins supply the regions before and after the CDR3; the full variable domain is: DGGITQSPKYLFRKEGQNVTLSCEQNLNHDAMYWYRQDPGQGLRLIYYSQIVNDFQKGDIAEGYSVSREKKESFPLTVTSAQKNPTAFYLCASSIFGAGTDTQYFGPGTRLTVL.